This T cell receptor beta chain was captured by sequencing in a study of regulatory T cells in long-lasting Graves disease. Germline V gene sequence: CDR1 DFQATT, CDR2 SNEGSKA (reference sequence). V shed 6 bases and J 4 bases; nucleotides not matched to a gene: 12. CDR3 length: 16 residues. The sample holds many counts of this clonotype. Described time point: newly diagnosed GD, antithyroid drugs for less than 3 months. RNA isolated from PBMCs was used to make the TCR library. For TCR beta, libraries came from iRepertoire HTBI primers and Arm-PCR of CDR3 regions. TCRdb used MiXCR to reprocess the multiplex PCR reads, holding one entry per CDR3 protein. The repertoire holds around 400,000 distinct CDR3 sequences, with about 12% as singletons. These sequences were also reported in another study, on T cells in Graves' hyperthyroidism and ophthalmopathy. This second study says: No ophthalmopathy progression within 18 months constituted stable Graves' hyperthyroidism.

The clonotype was recovered from a young woman with Graves disease. The J gene is TRBJ2-5, the V gene TRBV20-1; the match to TRBD1 covers 12 bases. Sequences were derived from peripheral blood mononuclear cells (PBMCs), sampled at new diagnosis, from a patient treated with antithyroid drugs. The CDR3 sequence is CSAHDSGTGGGETQYF. CDR3 coding DNA: TGCAGTGCCCATGATTCCGGGACAGGGGGCGGAGAGACCCAGTACTTC.